This T cell receptor beta chain was recovered during a study of T cell changes during pregnancy in multiple sclerosis (dated by TCRdb to between 2019 and 2020). As for the study more broadly: Changes in the T cell repertoire over the course of pregnancy were examined in this study in women with multiple sclerosis.

The CDR3 has 15 amino acids, counting the end cysteine and phenylalanine. The read is trimmed to its CDR3 DNA, 45 bases read in frame from base 1. V ends up 7 bases short and J 0 bases short, with an unmatched junction base count of 5. Based on the germline V gene, the CDR1 and CDR2 sequences are SGHRS and YFSETQ. On this clone: It lacks a known antigen. Base qualities are not provided; no much larger clone lies one nucleotide away. In the same sample, other DNA sequences code for this CDR3.

Libraries were made using the immunoSEQ multiplex PCR assay. Not all clones reach the TCRdb copy of this immuneACCESS table, which keeps in-frame sequences only. Checked studies attribute under half of the gap to unresolved V genes and leave the rest unexplained. The sample records about 97,000 clones, approximately 90% of which are singletons. The ten largest clones add up to around 0.79% of the sample. The chain uses TRBV5-1 and TRBJ2-3; a stretch of 10 junction bases matches TRBD2. Sequencing was performed on peripheral blood, taken in the second trimester of pregnancy. The receptor was isolated from a female donor in good health, enrolled as a control in a pregnancy study. CDR3 loop: CASRTSGASTDTQYF. The DNA sequence is as follows: TGCGCCAGCCGGACTAGCGGTGCTAGCACAGATACGCAGTATTTT.